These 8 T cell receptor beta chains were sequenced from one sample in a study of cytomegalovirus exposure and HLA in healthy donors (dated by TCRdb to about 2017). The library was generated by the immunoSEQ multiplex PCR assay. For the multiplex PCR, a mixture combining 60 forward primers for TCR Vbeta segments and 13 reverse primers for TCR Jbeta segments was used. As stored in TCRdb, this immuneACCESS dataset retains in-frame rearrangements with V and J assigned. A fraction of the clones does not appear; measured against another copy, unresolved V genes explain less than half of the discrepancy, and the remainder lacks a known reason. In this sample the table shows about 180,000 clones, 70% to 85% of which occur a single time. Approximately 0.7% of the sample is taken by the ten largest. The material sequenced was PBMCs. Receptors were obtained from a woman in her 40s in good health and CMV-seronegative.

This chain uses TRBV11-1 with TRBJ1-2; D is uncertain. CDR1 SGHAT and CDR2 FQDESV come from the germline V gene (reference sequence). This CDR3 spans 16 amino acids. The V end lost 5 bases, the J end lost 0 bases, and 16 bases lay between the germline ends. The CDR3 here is CASSPQRGRTNYGYTF. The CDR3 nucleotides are TGTGCCAGCAGCCCGCAAAGAGGCCGGACTAACTATGGCTACACCTTC.

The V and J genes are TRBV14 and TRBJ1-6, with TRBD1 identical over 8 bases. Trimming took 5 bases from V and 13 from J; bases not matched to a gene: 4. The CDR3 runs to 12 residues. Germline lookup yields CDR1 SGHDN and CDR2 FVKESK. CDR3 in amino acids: CASSVDRGPLHF. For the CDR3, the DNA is TGTGCCAGCAGCGTAGACAGGGGTCCCCTCCACTTT.

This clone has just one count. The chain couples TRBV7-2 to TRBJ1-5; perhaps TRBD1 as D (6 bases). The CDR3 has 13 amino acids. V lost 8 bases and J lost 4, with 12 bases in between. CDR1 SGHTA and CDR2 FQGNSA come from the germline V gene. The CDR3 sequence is CASEQGSNQPQHF. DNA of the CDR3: TGTGCCAGCGAACAGGGTTCTAATCAGCCCCAGCATTTT.

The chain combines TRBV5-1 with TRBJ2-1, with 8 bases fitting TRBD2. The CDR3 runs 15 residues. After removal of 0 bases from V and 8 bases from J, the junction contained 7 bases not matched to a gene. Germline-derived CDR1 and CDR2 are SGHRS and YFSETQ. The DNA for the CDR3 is TGCGCCAGCAGCTTGGTGGCTAGCGGGCTCTATGAGCAGTTCTTC. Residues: CASSLVASGLYEQFF.

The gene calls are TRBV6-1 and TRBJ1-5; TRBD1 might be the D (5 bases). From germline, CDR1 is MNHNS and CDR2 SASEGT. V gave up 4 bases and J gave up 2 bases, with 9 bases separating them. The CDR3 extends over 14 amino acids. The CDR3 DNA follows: TGTGCCAGCAGTGTACAGGATCGCAATCAGCCCCAGCATTTT. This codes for CASSVQDRNQPQHF.

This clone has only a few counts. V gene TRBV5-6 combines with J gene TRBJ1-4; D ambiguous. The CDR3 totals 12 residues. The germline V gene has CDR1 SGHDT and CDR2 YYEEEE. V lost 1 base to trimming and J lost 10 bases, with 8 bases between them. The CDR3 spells CASSLSVGKLFF. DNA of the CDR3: TGTGCCAGCAGCTTGTCGGTTGGAAAACTGTTTTTT.

The chain's CDR3 is CAWEAAGANVLTF. The CDR3 DNA reads as TGTGCCTGGGAGGCTGCTGGGGCCAACGTCCTGACTTTC. The chain carries TRBV30 and TRBJ2-6; D unresolved. The germline V gene has CDR1 GTSNPN and CDR2 SVGIG (reference sequence). The V end lost 5 bases, the J end lost 2 bases, and 7 bases lay between the germline ends. The CDR3 spans 13 residues. The full variable domain, its missing parts supplied by reference TRBV30 and TRBJ2-6, is SQTIHQWPATLVQPVGSPLSLECTVEGTSNPNLYWYRQAAGRGLQLLFYSVGIGQISSEVPQNLSASRPQDRQFILSSKKLLLSDSGFYLCAWEAAGANVLTFGAGSRLTVL.

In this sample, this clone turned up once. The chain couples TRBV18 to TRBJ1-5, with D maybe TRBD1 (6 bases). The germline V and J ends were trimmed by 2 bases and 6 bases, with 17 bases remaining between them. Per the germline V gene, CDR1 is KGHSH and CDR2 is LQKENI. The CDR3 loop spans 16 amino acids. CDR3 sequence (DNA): TGTGCCAGCTCACCAGGGGGGGCGGGGGGCTTTCAGCCCCAGCATTTT. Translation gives CASSPGGAGGFQPQHF.